This T cell receptor beta chain was documented in a study of T cell repertoires in cytomegalovirus infection. TCRdb itself ran the reads through MiXCR, one entry per CDR3 protein. The table includes around 78,000 distinct CDR3 sequences, more than 20% detected once. About this clonotype itself: Its antigen is not identified.

Germline V gene lookup returns CDR1 SGHNT and CDR2 YENEEA. Trimming cost V 5 bases and J 6 bases; bases outside gene matches: 14. The CDR3 extends over 17 amino acids. The clonotype comes from a human donor in good health (CMV status not recorded). Some clones in this sample may be carry-over from other donors' samples. This chain uses TRBV11-3 with TRBJ2-1; TRBD2 matches at 9 bases. The sample in question was CD8+ T cells from cultured PBMCs, obtained from culture after CMV antigen stimulation. The CDR3 DNA follows: TGTGCCAGCAGCCCCCCCCCTCCAGCGGGAGGTTCCAATGAGCAGTTCTTC. This encodes CASSPPPPAGGSNEQFF. The entire variable domain, with the rest obtained from reference TRBV11-3 and TRBJ2-1, is as follows: EAGVVQSPRYKIIEKKQPVAFWCNPISGHNTLYWYLQNLGQGPELLIRYENEEAVDDSQLPKDRFSAERLKGVDSTLKIQPAELGDSAVYLCASSPPPPAGGSNEQFFGPGTRLTVL.